Below, 23 T cell receptor beta chains from the same sample are listed, as sequenced in a study of OX40 agonist ivuxolimab in advanced cancers. The assay was immunoSEQ multiplex PCR, and TCRdb's table has in-frame clones only and misses some. The sample carries 60,000 to 80,000 clones, around 85% recorded once. The material was CD4+ or CD8+ T cells sorted from blood, obtained in a trial of the OX40 agonist ivuxolimab. These receptors originate from an adult with an advanced solid tumor such as melanoma, head and neck, liver or kidney cancer.

The V and J genes are TRBV10-3 and TRBJ2-7; 7 bases line up with TRBD1. The CDR3 contains 17 residues. Germline CDR1 is ENHRY and CDR2 is SYGVKD. V shed 6 bases, J shed 2 bases, and the junction held 16 bases outside the gene matches. CDR3 sequence reads: CAISGERVDRTPYEQYF. DNA of the CDR3: TGTGCCATCAGCGGAGAGCGAGTGGACAGGACCCCCTACGAGCAGTACTTC.

The chain couples TRBV5-1 to TRBJ1-6, with no clear D. V dropped 0 bases and J dropped 6 bases, with 10 bases sitting between them. The V gene's germline CDR1 is SGHRS and CDR2 YFSETQ. The CDR3 covers 15 residues. CDR3 nucleotide sequence: TGCGCCAGCAGCTTGGCCCGGGCCGGTAATTCACCCCTCCACTTT. Protein: CASSLARAGNSPLHF. Supplemented by reference TRBV5-1 and TRBJ1-6, the full variable domain reads KAGVTQTPRYLIKTRGQQVTLSCSPISGHRSVSWYQQTPGQGLQFLFEYFSETQRNKGNFPGRFSGRQFSNSRSEMNVSTLELGDSALYLCASSLARAGNSPLHFGNGTRLTVT.

The V gene is TRBV6-5, the J gene TRBJ2-7; 7 bases line up with TRBD1. V trimming: 4 bases; J trimming: 5 bases; junction bases outside the gene matches: 11. This CDR3 spans 15 amino acids. Germline V gives CDR1 MNHEY, CDR2 SVGAGI. The CDR3 nucleotides are TGTGCCAGCAGTTTAGGGGGCTACCTCCGGGACGAGCAGTACTTC. Translated, it gives CASSLGGYLRDEQYF.

For this clone: The junction and the germline gene differ at one end; a read error may be behind it. V and J are TRBV6-5 and TRBJ1-5; D unresolved. The CDR3 spans 14 residues. In germline, CDR1 is MNHEY, CDR2 SVGAGI. The CDR3 here is CASTYQPFGQPQHF. The CDR3 coding sequence is TGTGCCAGCACTTACCAACCCTTTGGCCAGCCCCAGCATTTT.

V gene TRBV5-1 combines with J gene TRBJ2-3; no definite D call. This CDR3 has 13 residues. The germline CDR1 and CDR2 sequences are SGHRS and YFSETQ. Trimming took off 4 bases at V and 2 bases at J, with 8 bases between the two ends. CDR3 sequence: CASSLVITDTQYF. In DNA, the CDR3 is TGCGCCAGCAGCCTAGTGATCACAGATACGCAGTATTTT.

V and J are TRBV18 and TRBJ2-3; 10 bases are shared with TRBD1. The CDR3 is made up of 15 amino acids. Germline-derived CDR1 and CDR2 are KGHSH and LQKENI. The junction had 4 bases not matched to a gene; V was cut back by 3 bases and J by 4 bases. CDR3 nucleotides: TGTGCCAGCTCACCGGGACAGGGGTATTCAGATACGCAGTATTTT. Translated, it gives CASSPGQGYSDTQYF. The whole variable domain, filled in from reference TRBV18 and TRBJ2-3, reads NAGVMQNPRHLVRRRGQEARLRCSPMKGHSHVYWYRQLPEEGLKFMVYLQKENIIDESGMPKERFSAEFPKEGPSILRIQQVVRGDSAAYFCASSPGQGYSDTQYFGPGTRLTVL.

The chain recombines TRBV27 with TRBJ1-2, with 12 bases aligning to TRBD1. Trimming took 4 bases from V and 8 from J; bases not matched to a gene: 8. CDR1 MNHEY and CDR2 SMNVEV come from the germline V gene (reference sequence). This CDR3 spans 15 amino acids. Written as DNA, the CDR3 is TGTGCCAGCAGTTCCCCCGGGACAGGGGGCCAAGGCTACACCTTC. This sequence encodes CASSSPGTGGQGYTF.

This clone was observed a few times. V gene TRBV5-4 combines with J gene TRBJ2-7; no reliable D call. Trimming removed 4 bases at V and 2 bases at J, with 13 bases between. Germline loops: CDR1 SGHNT, CDR2 YYREEE (reference sequence). CDR3 length: 14 residues. The CDR3 DNA follows: TGTGCCAGCAGCCTGACCCCCCAAACCTACGAGCAGTACGTC. This sequence encodes CASSLTPQTYEQYV.

The V and J genes are TRBV5-1 and TRBJ2-2; D is ambiguous. In germline, CDR1 is SGHRS, CDR2 YFSETQ. The CDR3 length is 15 residues. The V end was cut by 2 bases, the J end by 0 bases, with 8 bases between. For the CDR3, the DNA is TGCGCCAGCAGCTTAGGTCAAACGAACACCGGGGAGCTGTTTTTT. As protein: CASSLGQTNTGELFF. Drawing the rest from reference TRBV5-1 and TRBJ2-2, the complete variable domain is KAGVTQTPRYLIKTRGQQVTLSCSPISGHRSVSWYQQTPGQGLQFLFEYFSETQRNKGNFPGRFSGRQFSNSRSEMNVSTLELGDSALYLCASSLGQTNTGELFFGEGSRLTVL.

The chain joins TRBV28 to TRBJ1-1; 8 bases are shared with TRBD1. CDR3 length: 15 residues. Germline values: CDR1 MDHEN, CDR2 SYDVKM. The V segment lost 5 bases and the J segment 5 bases; nucleotides outside the gene matches: 10. CDR3 bases: TGTGCCAGCAGTCGGACAGGGAACCGGCGGACTGAAGCTTTCTTT. Translating it yields CASSRTGNRRTEAFF.

The chain links TRBV30 to TRBJ2-7; no clear D. Trimming left V 2 bases short and J 2 bases short, with 10 bases between. There are 13 residues in the CDR3. CDR1 GTSNPN and CDR2 SVGIG come from the germline V gene (reference sequence). In DNA, the CDR3 is TGTGCCTGGAGTCTGGACGGGCCCTACGAGCAGTACTTC. Its protein is CAWSLDGPYEQYF.

The rearrangement uses TRBV7-3 and TRBJ2-1; perhaps TRBD1 as D (6 bases). CDR1 is SGHTA, CDR2 FQGTGA, per germline. The V end was cut by 2 bases, the J end by 10 bases, with 12 bases between. This CDR3 comprises 13 residues. The CDR3 nucleotides are TGTGCCAGCAGCTTAGGAGTGGGGGCGGAGCAGTTCTTC. This translates into CASSLGVGAEQFF.

The chain links TRBV7-8 to TRBJ1-5; D unresolved. This CDR3 comprises 14 residues. CDR1 SGHVS and CDR2 FQNEAQ come from the germline V gene. Between the trimmed V and J ends, which lost 1 base and 7 bases, there was a span of 11 bases. The chain's CDR3 is CASSLDGEGQPQHF. In nucleotides, the CDR3 is TGTGCCAGCAGCTTAGATGGGGAGGGACAGCCCCAGCATTTT.

The CDR3 sequence: CSVVHSNYGYTF. For the CDR3, the DNA is TGCAGCGTTGTCCACAGCAACTATGGCTACACCTTC. The chain combines TRBV29-1 with TRBJ1-2; D gene uncertain. The CDR3 sequence is 12 residues long. Germline V CDR1 and CDR2: SQVTM, ANQGSEA. V was shortened by 4 bases and J by 2 bases, with 8 bases between the two germline ends.

The chain uses TRBV11-2 and TRBJ2-7, with D possibly being TRBD1 or TRBD2 (5 bases each). Trimming cost V 1 base and J 6 bases, with 10 bases left between them. CDR1 is SGHAT, CDR2 FQNNGV, per germline. The CDR3 runs to 13 residues. The CDR3 spells CASSLGGRGEQYV. The DNA of the CDR3 is TGTGCCAGCAGCTTAGGGGGCCGGGGCGAGCAGTACGTC.

The chain carries TRBV5-8 and TRBJ2-1; 9 bases map to TRBD1. Germline trimming cut 4 bases from V and 9 bases from J; bases unmatched to any gene: 8. The CDR3 spans 14 residues. Germline CDR1 reads SGHTS; CDR2 reads YDEGEE. The CDR3 here is CASSTGTGLGEQFF. For the CDR3, the DNA is TGTGCCAGCAGCACCGGGACAGGGTTGGGTGAGCAGTTCTTC.

The chain links TRBV19 to TRBJ2-3; 8 nucleotides agree with TRBD2. Germline CDR1 reads LNHDA; CDR2 reads SQIVND (reference sequence). The CDR3 has 12 residues. J lost 6 bases, V lost 10 bases, and 6 bases had no gene match. CDR3 sequence reads: CATAGGRDTQYF. In nucleotides, the CDR3 is TGTGCCACTGCGGGGGGCCGCGATACGCAGTATTTT.

The chain couples TRBV15 to TRBJ2-2; the D is unclear. The CDR3 contains 17 residues. CDR1 and CDR2 (germline): LNHNV, YYDKDF (reference sequence). Deletions cut 5 bases from V and 6 bases from J, with 22 bases between. CDR3 region: CATSGTSTRPPAGELFF. CDR3 nucleotides: TGTGCCACCAGCGGCACTTCGACAAGGCCGCCCGCCGGGGAGCTGTTTTTT.

The chain couples TRBV19 to TRBJ2-1, with TRBD1 identical over 9 bases. Germline CDR1 LNHDA, CDR2 SQIVND (reference sequence). The CDR3 spans 15 residues. J gave up 0 bases and V 7 bases, and 4 bases lay outside the gene matches. CDR3 DNA: TGTGCCAGTAAGGGGACAGGGAGCTCCTACAATGAGCAGTTCTTC. Residues: CASKGTGSSYNEQFF.

This clone was counted once. The chain is built from TRBV2 and TRBJ1-2; D ambiguous. V was shortened by 6 bases and J by 5 bases, with 16 bases between the two germline ends. This CDR3 has 14 amino acids. Germline loops: CDR1 SNHLY, CDR2 FYNNEI. CDR3 region: CASSDPTVIYGYTF. The CDR3 nucleotides are TGTGCCAGCAGCGACCCGACTGTGATTTATGGCTACACCTTC.

This chain joins TRBV7-3 and TRBJ2-1; TRBD2 agrees at 8 bases. Germline CDR1 and CDR2: SGHTA and FQGTGA. The V segment lost 3 bases and the J segment 0 bases; nucleotides outside the gene matches: 4. The CDR3 runs to 16 residues. CDR3 bases: TGTGCCAGCAGCTTTATGACTAGCGCCTCCTACAATGAGCAGTTCTTC. As protein: CASSFMTSASYNEQFF.

The rearrangement uses TRBV28 and TRBJ2-2; D unclear. The CDR3 runs 13 residues. In germline, CDR1 is MDHEN, CDR2 SYDVKM. V was clipped by 3 bases and J by 6 bases, with 8 bases between them. The CDR3 DNA reads TGTGCCAGCAGTTTTCGGCTGGCCGGGGAGCTGTTTTTT. Residues: CASSFRLAGELFF.

This chain connects TRBV27 to TRBJ2-1, with D possibly being TRBD1 or TRBD2 (5 bases each). Germline CDR1 MNHEY, CDR2 SMNVEV (reference sequence). With 3 bases removed from V and 10 bases from J, the gap between germline ends came to 19 bases. The CDR3 sequence is 15 residues long. The CDR3 region has the DNA TGTGCCAGCAGTTTCGGGGCCCAGGGAGTAGCGGAGCAGTTCTTC. It yields the protein CASSFGAQGVAEQFF.